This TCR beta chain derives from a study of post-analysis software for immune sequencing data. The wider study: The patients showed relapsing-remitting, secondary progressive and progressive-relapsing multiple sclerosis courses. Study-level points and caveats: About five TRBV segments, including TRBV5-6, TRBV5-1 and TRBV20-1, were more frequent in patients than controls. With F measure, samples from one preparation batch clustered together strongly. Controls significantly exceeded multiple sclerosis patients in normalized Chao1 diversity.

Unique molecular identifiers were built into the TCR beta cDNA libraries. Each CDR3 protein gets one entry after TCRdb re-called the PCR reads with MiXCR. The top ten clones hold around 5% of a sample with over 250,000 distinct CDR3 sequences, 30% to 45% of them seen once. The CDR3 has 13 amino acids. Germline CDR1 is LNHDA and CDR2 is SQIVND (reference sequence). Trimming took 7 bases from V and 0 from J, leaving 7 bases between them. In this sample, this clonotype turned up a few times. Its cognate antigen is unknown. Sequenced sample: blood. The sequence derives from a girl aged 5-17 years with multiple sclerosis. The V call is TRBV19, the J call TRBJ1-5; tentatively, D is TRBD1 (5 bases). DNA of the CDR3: TGTGCCAGTAACGGGGGTAGCAATCAGCCCCAGCATTTT. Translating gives CASNGGSNQPQHF.